These 18 T cell receptor beta chains came from one sample sequenced in a study of T cells in localized non-small cell lung cancer. Profiled with immunoSEQ multiplex PCR; TCRdb holds only in-frame clones, not every one. This table has tens of thousands of clones, 79% appearing once. The sample was PBMCs, taken before any cancer treatment. Source of these receptors: a woman aged 40 to 75 with stage II squamous cell lung carcinoma.

The chain recombines TRBV5-1 with TRBJ1-4, with D uncertain. Germline CDR1 is SGHRS and CDR2 is YFSETQ. The CDR3 sequence is 16 residues long. Trimming shortened V by 1 base and J by 0 bases, and 10 bases separated the two germline ends. The DNA of the CDR3 is TGCGCCAGCAGCTTGTTAGGGATTGCAACTAATGAAAAACTGTTTTTT. This gives the protein CASSLLGIATNEKLFF.

The V call is TRBV27, the J call TRBJ2-1; D is possibly TRBD1 or TRBD2 (5 bases each). This CDR3 region has 14 residues. Trimming shortened V by 4 bases and J by 9 bases, and 16 bases separated the two germline ends. In germline, CDR1 is MNHEY, CDR2 SMNVEV (reference sequence). This CDR3 reads CASSSLNKGSEQFF. The CDR3 coding sequence is TGTGCCAGCAGTTCCCTCAATAAGGGGAGTGAGCAGTTCTTC.

A remark on this clone: Germline and junction disagree at one end, which may indicate a read error. The V and J genes are TRBV7-7 and TRBJ2-3; 9 positions match TRBD2. CDR1 is SSHAT and CDR2 is FNYEAQ in the germline V gene (reference sequence). This CDR3 contains 13 residues. CDR3 nucleotides: TGTGCTAGCAGCTACACAGCGGGGGGAACGCAGTATTTT. Translation gives CASSYTAGGTQYF.

For this clone: With a much larger clone just one base away, this may be a read error. Other nucleotide sequences in the sample specify the same CDR3. The gene calls are TRBV10-3 and TRBJ1-1; the D is unclear. This CDR3 region has 14 residues. Germline V CDR1 and CDR2: ENHRY, SYGVKD. CDR3: CAISGSGLNTEAFF. The DNA for the CDR3 is TGTGCCATCAGTGGGTCTGGACTGAACACTGAGGCTTTCTTT.

This clone has more than one count but fewer than ten. In DNA, the CDR3 is TGTGCCAGCAGTTTAGGACAGGGGCTTACGCAGTATTTT. Its protein is CASSLGQGLTQYF. V usage is TRBV28 and J usage is TRBJ2-3; TRBD1 matches at 9 bases. Germline loops: CDR1 MDHEN, CDR2 SYDVKM. J was trimmed by 8 bases and V by 2 bases; bases with no gene match: 2. The CDR3 runs to 13 residues.

This chain links TRBV10-2 with TRBJ2-5; D remains ambiguous. The germline V gene encodes CDR1 WSHSY and CDR2 SAAADI. The length of the CDR3 is 15 residues. V was pared by 5 bases and J by 1 base, with 14 bases between. For the CDR3, the DNA is TGCGCCAGCAGTAAAGGACCGCTACTCCAAGAGACCCAGTACTTC. This encodes CASSKGPLLQETQYF.

This chain uses TRBV5-6 with TRBJ1-1; D is possibly TRBD1 (6 bases). CDR1 and CDR2 from the germline V gene are SGHDT and YYEEEE. CDR3 length equals 14 residues. V was shortened by 0 bases and J by 6 bases, with 12 bases between the two germline ends. This chain's CDR3 is CASSLGWGAPEAFF. The CDR3 nucleotides read TGTGCCAGCAGCTTGGGATGGGGGGCCCCTGAAGCTTTCTTT.

The V call is TRBV4-1, the J call TRBJ1-2; D ambiguous. The CDR3 is 15 amino acids. Trimming stripped 0 bases from V and 6 bases from J, with 14 bases between. Germline V gene data show CDR1 as MGHRA and CDR2 as YSYEKL. The CDR3 here is CASSQDGFGRDGYTF. CDR3 DNA sequence: TGCGCCAGCAGCCAAGATGGGTTCGGGCGTGATGGCTACACCTTC.

The chain joins TRBV7-8 to TRBJ1-3; possibly TRBD1 for D (6 bases). There are 15 residues in the CDR3. V was pared by 2 bases and J by 0 bases, with 8 bases between. Germline CDR1 and CDR2: SGHVS and FQNEAQ. The CDR3, as DNA: TGTGCCAGCAGCTTACAGGGGAACTCTGGAAACACCATATATTTT. The encoded protein is CASSLQGNSGNTIYF.

The chain carries TRBV7-8 and TRBJ1-2; possibly TRBD1 for D (5 bases). V was clipped by 5 bases and J by 5 bases, with 15 bases between them. The length of the CDR3 is 14 residues. Germline CDR1 is SGHVS and CDR2 is FQNEAQ. The CDR3 DNA is TGTGCCAGCAGCCAATGGGGGGGTACTTATGGCTACACCTTC. Its translation is CASSQWGGTYGYTF. Full variable domain (remainder filled in from reference TRBV7-8 and TRBJ1-2): GAGVSQSPRYKVAKRGQDVALRCDPISGHVSLFWYQQALGQGPEFLTYFQNEAQLDKSGLPSDRFFAERPEGSVSTLKIQRTQQEDSAVYLCASSQWGGTYGYTFGSGTRLTVV.

This clone was recorded a few times. The gene calls are TRBV5-5 and TRBJ1-1, with TRBD1 matching 7 bases. Germline V gene sequence: CDR1 SGHKS, CDR2 YYEKEE (reference sequence). This CDR3 is 14 amino acids long. J gave up 5 bases and V 0 bases, and 4 bases lay outside the gene matches. CDR3 protein: CASSLDRGWTEAFF. In nucleotides, the CDR3 is TGTGCCAGCAGCTTGGACAGGGGATGGACTGAAGCTTTCTTT.

The rearrangement uses TRBV10-3 and TRBJ1-2; D not resolved. The CDR3 consists of 13 residues. The V end was cut by 4 bases, the J end by 4 bases, with 10 bases between. Germline CDR1 reads ENHRY; CDR2 reads SYGVKD. The CDR3, as DNA: TGTGCCATCAGTGGGCGAGGAGGCTATGGCTACACCTTC. Protein product: CAISGRGGYGYTF.

The gene calls are TRBV7-9 and TRBJ2-6; D gene uncertain. Trimming removed 3 bases from V and 4 bases from J, with 4 bases in between. The length of the CDR3 is 13 residues. The germline V gene encodes CDR1 SEHNR and CDR2 FQNEAQ (reference sequence). The CDR3 protein is CASSLTGANVLTF. The CDR3 coding sequence is TGTGCCAGCAGCTTGACCGGGGCCAACGTCCTGACTTTC.

The sample holds one count of this clone. The rearrangement joins TRBV7-2 to TRBJ2-1, with 7 nucleotides matching TRBD2. The CDR3 extends over 12 amino acids. CDR1 is SGHTA, CDR2 FQGNSA, per germline. Losses at the gene ends were 5 bases for V and 10 bases for J; bases not matched to a gene: 5. The CDR3 region is CASSAAGEEQFF. As DNA, the CDR3 is TGTGCCAGCAGCGCGGCGGGGGAGGAGCAGTTCTTC.

V usage is TRBV10-1 and J usage is TRBJ1-2, with 9 bases lining up with TRBD1. Germline CDR1 is WNHNN and CDR2 is SYGVQD (reference sequence). This CDR3 has 13 amino acids. Trimming at V came to 6 bases and at J to 5 bases, leaving 4 bases not matched to a gene. The DNA for the CDR3 is TGCGCCAGCAGCCCAGGGACAGGGTATGGCTACACCTTC. Protein product: CASSPGTGYGYTF.

This clone came up once. The V call is TRBV28, the J call TRBJ2-1; 7 bases are a match to TRBD1. With V trimmed by 5 bases and J by 3 bases, 13 bases remained unmatched. Germline assignment: CDR1 MDHEN and CDR2 SYDVKM. This CDR3 region has 17 residues. For the CDR3, the DNA is TGTGCCAGCAGTATGCGATCGGACAGGACGTACTACAATGAGCAGTTCTTC. It specifies CASSMRSDRTYYNEQFF.

This sequence joins TRBV5-1 and TRBJ2-5, with 11 bases identical to TRBD1. The end of the DNA is better explained by TRBJ2-7, so the J call may be wrong. Looked up from germline, CDR1 is SGHRS and CDR2 is YFSETQ. The CDR3 extends over 15 amino acids. The chain's CDR3 is CASSPAGQGVYEQYF. CDR3 in DNA: TGCGCCAGCAGCCCGGCGGGACAGGGGGTGTACGAGCAGTACTTC.

This clone was counted only a few times. The gene calls are TRBV5-4 and TRBJ2-3; 8 bases align to TRBD2. Per germline, CDR1 SGHNT and CDR2 YYREEE (reference sequence). The CDR3 consists of 14 residues. V dropped 10 bases and J dropped 2; count of bases not matched to a gene: 9. CDR3 sequence reads: CASGGGGPTDTQYF. The CDR3 DNA is TGTGCCTCCGGGGGCGGGGGGCCCACAGATACGCAGTATTTT.